What follows describes a single TCR beta chain. This CDR3 comprises 14 residues. Trimming shortened V by 2 bases and J by 1 base, and 8 bases separated the two germline ends. Germline-derived CDR1 and CDR2 are MNHEY and SVGAGI. TCRdb ran MiXCR on the 5' RACE reads and lists one entry per CDR3 protein. The sample has over 50,000 distinct CDR3 sequences, just under 30% seen once. V is TRBV6-5 and J is TRBJ1-2, with D hard to call. This clonotype originated in a female donor with breast cancer. Material: tumor-infiltrating naive CD4+ T cells sorted from the breast tumor. Subset in this sample: naive CD4+ T cells, CD4+CD45RA+CD25-. This chain's CDR3 is CASSYRPVNYGYTF. CDR3 in DNA: TGTGCCAGCAGTTACAGGCCAGTTAACTATGGCTACACCTTC.